A selection of T cell receptor beta chains follows, all from one sample in a study of vaccination and CD4 T cells after COVID-19. TCRdb ran MiXCR on the PCR reads and lists one entry per CDR3 protein. The sample lists 13,000 or so distinct CDR3 sequences, approximately 79% seen once, with 28% in the top ten. Their recognized antigens are unknown. The sequenced sample was CD4+ T cells from blood, cultured in vitro. These receptors came from a human donor who had recovered from COVID-19. CDR3s include the opening cysteine and the closing phenylalanine or tryptophan. A D gene is named only where the DNA matches it firmly. A row's size may be missing; if present it is once, few, many or a size class.

V gene	D gene	J gene	clone size	CDR3 DNA	CDR3 protein
TRBV30	TRBD1	TRBJ1-2	-	TGTGCCTGGAGCGTCATCATTCCCGGGACAGACCAATATGGCTACACCTTC	CAWSVIIPGTDQYGYTF
TRBV20-1	TRBD2	TRBJ2-3	-	TGCAGTGCTAGAGGTCCCGGACTAGGAGATACAGATACGCAGTATTTT	CSARGPGLGDTDTQYF
TRBV2	-	TRBJ2-1	-	TGTGCCAGCAGTGACCGCAATGAGCAGTTCTTC	CASSDRNEQFF
TRBV6-2/TRBV6-3	-	TRBJ1-5	-	TGTGCCAGCACCCAAAGAGCCCTAGGGAATCAGCCCCAGCATTTT	CASTQRALGNQPQHF
TRBV11-3	-	TRBJ2-1	-	TGTGCCAGCAGCTTACCTGGATGCGGGACGGCCCACTACAATGAGCAGTTCTTC	CASSLPGCGTAHYNEQFF
TRBV28	-	TRBJ1-2	-	TGTGCCAGCTATGGGAGGGGGGACTATGGCTACACCTTC	CASYGRGDYGYTF
TRBV2	-	TRBJ2-5	-	TGTGCCGTCGGCCAAGAGACCCAGTACTTC	CAVGQETQYF
TRBV27	-	TRBJ2-7	-	TGTGCCAGCAGTTCAAACTACGAGCAGTACTTC	CASSSNYEQYF
TRBV27	-	TRBJ2-7	-	TGTGCCAGCAGTTTCCGCAGGGATCCCTTCTACGAGCAGTACTTC	CASSFRRDPFYEQYF
TRBV7-9	TRBD1	TRBJ2-1	-	TGTGCCAGCAGCTCCCAGGTACGGGACAGGACACCTTACAATGAGCAGTTCTTC	CASSSQVRDRTPYNEQFF
TRBV11-3	-	TRBJ2-1	few	TGTGCCAGCAGCTTAGATCCAGGGCGGGAGCAGTTCTTC	CASSLDPGREQFF
TRBV15	-	TRBJ2-7	-	TGTGCCACCAGCCGACCACAGGGCTACGAGCAGTACTTC	CATSRPQGYEQYF
TRBV20-1	-	TRBJ1-5	few	TGCAGTGCTAGGGCCGAAGACAGTCATCAGCCCCAGCATTTT	CSARAEDSHQPQHF
TRBV20-1	TRBD1	TRBJ1-3	-	TGCAGTGCCACCCGGGACAGGGGGAATTGGTTGGGAAACACCATATATTTT	CSATRDRGNWLGNTIYF
TRBV20-1	TRBD2	TRBJ2-5	-	TGCAGTGCTAGAGGACTAGCGGGATTAGAGACCCAGTACTTC	CSARGLAGLETQYF
TRBV7-2	-	TRBJ2-1	-	TGTGCCAGCAGTTCCCGGATTGTTGACCCTGGGCTCTTC	CASSSRIVDPGLF
TRBV5-4	-	TRBJ1-6	-	TGTGCCAGCAGCTTGGATAGGGTTAATTCACCCCTCCACTTT	CASSLDRVNSPLHF
TRBV6-5	-	TRBJ1-1	-	TGTGCCAGCAGTTTCGGTCGGGTGAACACTGAAGCTTTCTTT	CASSFGRVNTEAFF